These T cell receptor beta chains were read from a single sample in a study of post-analysis software for immune sequencing data. TCRdb processed the PCR reads anew with MiXCR; each CDR3 protein has one entry. The sample lists about 820,000 distinct CDR3 sequences, approximately 53% seen once, with approximately 4.4% in the top ten. What was sequenced was blood. Receptors originate from a girl between 10 and 17 years old with multiple sclerosis. CDR3s include the opening cysteine and the closing phenylalanine or tryptophan.

V: TRBV7-2; CDR3: CASSTLLAGGADTQYF
V: TRBV14; CDR3: CASSLFITSYEQYF
V: TRBV29-1; CDR3: CSVARGAANYGYTF
V: TRBV7-3; CDR3: CASSPIGAGGPSGNEQFF
V: TRBV6-5; CDR3: CASSYYQGAGEQFF
V: TRBV10-3; CDR3: CAISLGQSYNEQFF
V: TRBV5-1; CDR3: CASSLDGIPSGTDTQYF
V: TRBV6-4; CDR3: CATSSGSTDTQYF
V: TRBV10-2; CDR3: CASSEALSSYNEQFF
V: TRBV29-1; CDR3: CSALGDSGQSAHEQYF
V: TRBV12-3/TRBV12-4; CDR3: CASGDQGTRENIQYF
V: TRBV20-1; CDR3: CSALGGKSGSSTDTQYF
V: TRBV12-3/TRBV12-4; CDR3: CASSLRDYFSNEQFF
V: TRBV5-1; CDR3: CASSLGGDRGYTF
V: TRBV7-2; CDR3: CASSRRTAGASGANVLTF
V: TRBV5-1; CDR3: CASSSTSGRAFGSYNEQFF
V: TRBV2; CDR3: CASTWTGGIEKLFF
V: TRBV4-1; CDR3: CASSHSQTGLAGVLPSTDTQYF
V: TRBV3-1; CDR3: CASRGQTGVLSYEQYF
V: TRBV10-3; CDR3: CAISVRGAGANVLTF
V: TRBV9; CDR3: CASSATGEWETQYF
V: TRBV4-1; CDR3: CASSQAPVASSYEQYF
V: TRBV5-1; CDR3: CASSLFRGHQETQYF
V: TRBV2; CDR3: CASSDKLAGVREQFF
V: TRBV3-1; CDR3: CASSQDPDRLRSGANVLTF
V: TRBV12-3/TRBV12-4; CDR3: CASTPGMIAGVNEQFF
V: TRBV14; CDR3: CASSQDERGRWQETQYF
V: TRBV4-1; CDR3: CASSQTGGADEQYF
V: TRBV20-1; CDR3: CSAPGQGVYEQYF
V: TRBV7-9; CDR3: CASSPHYLQGDEQYF
V: TRBV5-1; CDR3: CASSLADAIYGYTF
V: TRBV11-1; CDR3: CASSLAFSDDRFQGSHQPQHF
V: TRBV12-3/TRBV12-4; CDR3: CASSLGQGINNEQFF
V: TRBV20-1; CDR3: CSARVLTAPMAEQYF
V: TRBV20-1; CDR3: CSARGQGGGYGYTF
V: TRBV25-1; CDR3: CASSDPNPSGRQNEQYF
V: TRBV9; CDR3: CASSVVGSYNEQFF
V: TRBV29-1; CDR3: CSVHLRDRGSGELFF
V: TRBV6-5; CDR3: CASGPRTNSGANVLTF
V: TRBV7-9; CDR3: CASSRRGETQYF
V: TRBV4-1; CDR3: CASSQDLAGIPPGNEQYF
V: TRBV5-1; CDR3: CASSLAQGPNTEAFF
V: TRBV29-1; CDR3: CSSMTGNTYEQYF
V: TRBV6-5; CDR3: CASSWSPTSGGVTDTQYF
V: TRBV2; CDR3: CASSEELSGLYGYTF
V: TRBV5-4; CDR3: CASSLAQGTSGGARHQETQYF
V: TRBV20-1; CDR3: CSASGRQNTEAFF
V: TRBV20-1; CDR3: CSAKPSGRDEQYF